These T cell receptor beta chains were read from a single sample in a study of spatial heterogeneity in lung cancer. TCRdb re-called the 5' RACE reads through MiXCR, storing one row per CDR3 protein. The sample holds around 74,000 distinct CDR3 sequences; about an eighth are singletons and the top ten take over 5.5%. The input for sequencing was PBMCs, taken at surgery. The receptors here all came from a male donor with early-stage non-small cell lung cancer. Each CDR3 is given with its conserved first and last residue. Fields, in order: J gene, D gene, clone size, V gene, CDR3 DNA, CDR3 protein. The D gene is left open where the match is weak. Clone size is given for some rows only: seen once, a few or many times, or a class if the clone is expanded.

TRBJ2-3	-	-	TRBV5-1	TGCGCCAGCAGCTTGGCCGCCACAGATACGCAGTATTTT	CASSLAATDTQYF
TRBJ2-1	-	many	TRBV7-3	TGTGCCAGCAGTCCCCTCCCAGGCAGCTACAATGAGCAGTTCTTC	CASSPLPGSYNEQFF
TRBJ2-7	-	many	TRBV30	TGTGCCTGGAGTGTACGAGTAGACTTTTTAAGCTCCTACGAGCAGTACTTC	CAWSVRVDFLSSYEQYF
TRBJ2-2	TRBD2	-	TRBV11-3	TGTGCCAGCAGCTTCAGGGAGGGTACCGGGGAGCTGTTTTTT	CASSFREGTGELFF
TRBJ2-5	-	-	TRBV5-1	TGCGCCAGCAGCTTGAACAGAGGAGAGACCCAGTACTTC	CASSLNRGETQYF
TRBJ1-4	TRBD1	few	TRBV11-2	TGTGCCAGCAGTTATACAGGGGCCCTGGGGAGAGAAAAACTGTTTTTT	CASSYTGALGREKLFF
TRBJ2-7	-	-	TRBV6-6	TGTGCCAGCAGTTACTCGAATTCCCCTAGCTCCTACGAGCAGTACTTC	CASSYSNSPSSYEQYF
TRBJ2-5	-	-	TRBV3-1	TGTGCCAGCAGCCAAGCCGGGGTGGGGACCCAGTACTTC	CASSQAGVGTQYF
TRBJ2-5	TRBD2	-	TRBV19	TGTGCCAGTAGTACCCCGGGACTAGCGGGGACACAAGAGACCCAGTACTTC	CASSTPGLAGTQETQYF
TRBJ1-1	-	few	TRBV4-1	TGCGCCAGCAGCCAAGAGATACGGAAGAACACTGAAGCTTTCTTT	CASSQEIRKNTEAFF
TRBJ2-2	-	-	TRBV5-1	TGCGCCAGCAGCTTGGCCCGGGGTTCCGGGGAGCTGTTTTTT	CASSLARGSGELFF
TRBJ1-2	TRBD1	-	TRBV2	TGTGCCAGCAGTTCCGGGACAGGAACTTGGGGCTACACCTTC	CASSSGTGTWGYTF
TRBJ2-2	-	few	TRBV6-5	TGTGCCAGCAGTTACGGAAACCTAGGGACCGGGGAGCTGTTTTTT	CASSYGNLGTGELFF
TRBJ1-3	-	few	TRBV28	TGTGCCAGCAGTTTAGAGGCGAACTCTGGAAACACCATATATTTT	CASSLEANSGNTIYF
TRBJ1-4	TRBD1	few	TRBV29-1	TGCAGCGCCCTCAGGGGGGGAGAAAAACTGTTTTTT	CSALRGGEKLFF
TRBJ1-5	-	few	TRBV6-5	TGTGCCAGCAGTCTAATAGGGGGCAATCAGCCCCAGCATTTT	CASSLIGGNQPQHF
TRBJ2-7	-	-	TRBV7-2	TGTGCCAGCAGCCCCCGGGACTTCTCCTACGAGCAGTACTTC	CASSPRDFSYEQYF
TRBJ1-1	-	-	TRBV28	TGTGCCAGCAGTATGCAGCAGGCGTTCACTGAAGCTTTCTTT	CASSMQQAFTEAFF
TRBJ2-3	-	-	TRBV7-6	TGTGCCAGCAGCCCCGGACTAAGCACAGATACGCAGTATTTT	CASSPGLSTDTQYF
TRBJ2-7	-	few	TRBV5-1	TGCGCCAGCAGCTTGGTTTCGGGTAGCACCTACGAGCAGTACTTC	CASSLVSGSTYEQYF
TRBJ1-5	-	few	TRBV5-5	TGTGCCAGCAGCGTCCAGGGAGACCAGCCCCAGCATTTT	CASSVQGDQPQHF
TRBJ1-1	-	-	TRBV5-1	TGCGCCAGCAGTCCGAGGACTGGGGACACTGAAGCTTTCTTT	CASSPRTGDTEAFF
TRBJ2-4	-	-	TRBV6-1	TGTGCCAGCAGTGGGGGGACAGCCAAAAACATTCAGTACTTC	CASSGGTAKNIQYF
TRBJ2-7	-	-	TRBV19	TGTGCCAGTAGCCCATACGGCTACTCCTACGAGCAGTACTTC	CASSPYGYSYEQYF
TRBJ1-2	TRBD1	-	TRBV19	TGTGCCAGTAGTATTTTCGCAGGGGGCTACTATGGCTACACCTTC	CASSIFAGGYYGYTF
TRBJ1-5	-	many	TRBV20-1	TGCAGTGCTGGGGGGGGCGGCAATCAGCCCCAGCATTTT	CSAGGGGNQPQHF
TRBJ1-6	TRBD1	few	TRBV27	TGTGCCAGCAGTTTAGACAGGGGCGCATCACCCCTCCACTTT	CASSLDRGASPLHF
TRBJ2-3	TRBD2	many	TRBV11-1	TGTGCCAGCAGCCCGCTAGCGGTTAGTACAGATACGCAGTATTTT	CASSPLAVSTDTQYF
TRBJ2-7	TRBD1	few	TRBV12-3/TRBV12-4	TGTGCCAGCAGTTTAAAAGGACAGGACGTCCACGAGCAGTACTTC	CASSLKGQDVHEQYF
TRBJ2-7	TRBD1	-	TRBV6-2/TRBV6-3	TGTGCCAGCAGTACCCGACAGGGCGGTCTCGAGCAGTACTTC	CASSTRQGGLEQYF
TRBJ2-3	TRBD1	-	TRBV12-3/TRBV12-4	TGTGCCAGCAGAGAACAGGGGGCAACGGATACGCAGTATTTT	CASREQGATDTQYF
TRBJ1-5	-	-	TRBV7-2	TGTGCCAGCAGCACCGACAGCAGGTATCAGCCCCAGCATTTT	CASSTDSRYQPQHF
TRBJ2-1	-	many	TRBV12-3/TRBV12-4	TGTGCCAGCAGCATCTCAGGGCGAACCTACAATGAGCAGTTCTTC	CASSISGRTYNEQFF
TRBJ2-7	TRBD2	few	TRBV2	TGTGCCAGCGGTGCTAGCGGATCCTACGAGCAGTACTTC	CASGASGSYEQYF
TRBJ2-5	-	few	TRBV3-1	TGTGCCAGCAGCCAAGCTCAGGGGACAGAGACCCAGTACTTC	CASSQAQGTETQYF
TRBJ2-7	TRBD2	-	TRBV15	TGTGCCACCGCGGCTGCGGGGGGGACCTACGAGCAGTACTTC	CATAAAGGTYEQYF
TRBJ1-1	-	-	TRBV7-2	TGTGCCAGCAGCTTCGCAGCCTCACCCGAGGATCCTTTCTTT	CASSFAASPEDPFF
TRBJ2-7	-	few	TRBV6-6	TGTGCCAGCAGTTGGACCTCCTACGAGCAGTACTTC	CASSWTSYEQYF
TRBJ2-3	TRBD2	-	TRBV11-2	TGTGCCAGCAGCTTGGGAAGGACTAGCGGTTTCACAGATACGCAGTATTTT	CASSLGRTSGFTDTQYF
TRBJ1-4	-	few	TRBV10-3	TGTGCCATCAGTGGAGACAGGCGATCTGATGAAAAACTGTTTTTT	CAISGDRRSDEKLFF
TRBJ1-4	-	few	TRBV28	TGTGCCAGCAGTCCCCGGGAAGGGGGTATGGAAAAACTGTTTTTT	CASSPREGGMEKLFF
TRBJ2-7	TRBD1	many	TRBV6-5	TGTGCCAGCAGCGCTACAGGGGGGACCTACGAGCAGTACTTC	CASSATGGTYEQYF
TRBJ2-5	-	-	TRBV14	TGTGCCAGCAGCCGGAGGCTGGACAGACACCAAGAGACCCAGTACTTC	CASSRRLDRHQETQYF
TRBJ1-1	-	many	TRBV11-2	TGTGCCAGCAGCTTAGCGGTGGGTGCAGCTTTCTTT	CASSLAVGAAFF
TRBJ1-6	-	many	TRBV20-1	TGCAGTGCTAGAGATGCGGCACAGTATAATTCACCCCTCCACTTT	CSARDAAQYNSPLHF
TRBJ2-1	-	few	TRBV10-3	TGTGCCATCAGTGGAATGGTGAATGAGCAGTTCTTC	CAISGMVNEQFF
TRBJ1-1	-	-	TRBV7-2	TGTGCCAGCAGCTTCCCTGGACAGAACACTGAAGCTTTCTTT	CASSFPGQNTEAFF
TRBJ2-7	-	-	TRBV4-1	TGCGCCAGCAGCCAAGTCCCCAGCTCCTACGAGCAGTACTTC	CASSQVPSSYEQYF
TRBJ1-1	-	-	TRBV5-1	TGCGCCAGCAGCATCCTCGCCATGAACACTGAAGCTTTCTTT	CASSILAMNTEAFF
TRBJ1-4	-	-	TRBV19	TGTGCCAGTAGTATTCGGGGAGTTAATGAAAAACTGTTTTTT	CASSIRGVNEKLFF
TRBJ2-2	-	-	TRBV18	TGTGCCAGCTCACCAATACCGACAGACCTAAACACCGGGGAGCTGTTTTTT	CASSPIPTDLNTGELFF
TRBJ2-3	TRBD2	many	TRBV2	TGTGCCAGCACCCTAATGACTAGCGCCGAGGGAGATACGCAGTATTTT	CASTLMTSAEGDTQYF
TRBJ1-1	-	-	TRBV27	TGTGCCAGCAGTTTATTACCACCGGGGACTGAAGCTTTCTTT	CASSLLPPGTEAFF